This T cell receptor beta chain comes out of a study of blood T cells in healthy people across ages. The wider study: Template switching retrieved approximately one barcoded beta molecule for each two T cells. General study findings and limits: In long-lived donors, naive CD4+ cell counts and diversity exceeded those of aged donors.

Next came a second PCR, run for about 7 to 12 cycles, which used a sample-barcoded 5' primer along with a J-beta primer mix. Unique molecular identifiers of 12 random nucleotides labeled each cDNA. TCRdb reprocessed the 5' RACE reads via MiXCR and lists one record per CDR3 protein. Here the sample spans about 780,000 distinct CDR3 sequences, about 62% being singletons. This clonotype appeared a single time. Its antigen is as yet unknown. The CDR3 spans 17 residues. Trimming took 0 bases from V and 6 from J; bases not matched to a gene: 8. Germline values: CDR1 ENHRY, CDR2 SYGVKD. Donors each provided about 10 milliliters of peripheral blood.

The TCR was taken from a man between 25 and 39 years old in good health. V and J are TRBV10-3 and TRBJ2-3, with 11 nucleotides matching TRBD2. The sequenced sample was blood. CDR3 region: CAISESITSGGADTQYF. CDR3 nucleotides: TGTGCCATCAGTGAGTCGATCACTAGCGGGGGTGCGGATACGCAGTATTTT.